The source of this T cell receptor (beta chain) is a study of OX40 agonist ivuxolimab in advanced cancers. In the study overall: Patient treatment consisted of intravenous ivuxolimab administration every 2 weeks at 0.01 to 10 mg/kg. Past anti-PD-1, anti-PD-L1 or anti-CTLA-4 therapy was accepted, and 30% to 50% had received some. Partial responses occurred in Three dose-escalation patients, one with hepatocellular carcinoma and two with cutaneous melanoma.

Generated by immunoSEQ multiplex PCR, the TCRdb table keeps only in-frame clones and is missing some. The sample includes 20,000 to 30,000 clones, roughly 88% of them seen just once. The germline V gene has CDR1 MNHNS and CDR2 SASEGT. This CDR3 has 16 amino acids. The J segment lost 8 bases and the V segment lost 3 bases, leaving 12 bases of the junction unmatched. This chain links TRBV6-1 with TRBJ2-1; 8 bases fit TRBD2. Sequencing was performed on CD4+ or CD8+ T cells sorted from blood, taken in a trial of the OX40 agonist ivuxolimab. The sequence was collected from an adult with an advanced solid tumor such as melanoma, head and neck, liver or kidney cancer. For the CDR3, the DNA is TGTGCCAGCAGTGAGTTGGGACTAGGGGCCAGGGATGAGCAGTTCTTC. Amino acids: CASSELGLGARDEQFF.